Only one count was recorded for the clone carrying this TCR beta chain. This specimen comes from a study of blood T cell repertoires in COVID-19. Across the whole study: The study drew acute and convalescent COVID-19 samples from the United States, Italy and Spain. PBMCs, B-cell-depleted T cells, or T cells provided the cDNA or gDNA that made up the material.

CDR1 and CDR2 (germline): MDHEN, SYDVKM. With 4 bases removed from V and 1 base from J, the gap between germline ends came to 11 bases. This CDR3 contains 14 residues. In the original processing: Amplification of reference gene primers was used by the study to estimate nucleated cell counts. The data were produced by immunoSEQ multiplex PCR, yet TCRdb's version contains in-frame clones alone and is incomplete. D and trimming were read from the DNA, whereas the V and J calls and clone size are those reported in that table. This table has 80,000 to 100,000 clones, around four fifths appearing once. The specimen sequenced was peripheral blood. The clonotype comes from a human donor in a cohort sampled during active COVID-19. This chain joins TRBV28 and TRBJ2-7; the D gene is possibly TRBD2 (6 bases). CDR3 nucleotide sequence: TGTGCCAGCAGTTCGGGGGTCACGTCCTACGAGCAGTACTTC. Residues: CASSSGVTSYEQYF. The full variable domain, completed using reference TRBV28 and TRBJ2-7, is DVKVTQSSRYLVKRTGEKVFLECVQDMDHENMFWYRQDPGLGLRLIYFSYDVKMKEKGDIPEGYSVSREKKERFSLILESASTNQTSMYLCASSSGVTSYEQYFGPGTRLTVT.